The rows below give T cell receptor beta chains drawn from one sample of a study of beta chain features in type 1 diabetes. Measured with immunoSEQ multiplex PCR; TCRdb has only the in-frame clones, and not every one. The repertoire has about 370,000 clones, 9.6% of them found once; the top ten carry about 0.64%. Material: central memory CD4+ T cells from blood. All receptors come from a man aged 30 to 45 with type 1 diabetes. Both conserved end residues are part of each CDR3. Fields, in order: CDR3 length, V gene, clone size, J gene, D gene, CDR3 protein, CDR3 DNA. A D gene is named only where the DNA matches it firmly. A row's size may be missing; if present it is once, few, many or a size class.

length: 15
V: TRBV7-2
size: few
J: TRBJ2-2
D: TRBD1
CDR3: CASSLRTGDTGELFF
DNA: TGTGCCAGCAGCTTACGGACAGGGGACACCGGGGAGCTGTTTTTT

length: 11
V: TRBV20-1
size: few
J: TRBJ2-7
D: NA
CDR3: CSARFSYEQYF
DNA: TGCAGTGCCCGATTCTCCTACGAGCAGTACTTC

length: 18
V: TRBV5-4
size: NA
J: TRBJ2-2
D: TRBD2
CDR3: CASSPRGAGGPNTGELFF
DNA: TGTGCCAGCAGCCCTCGTGGGGCGGGAGGGCCGAACACCGGGGAGCTGTTTTTT

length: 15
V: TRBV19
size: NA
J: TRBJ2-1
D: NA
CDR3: CASSPVVVSYNEQFF
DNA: TGTGCCAGTAGTCCCGTAGTCGTCTCCTACAATGAGCAGTTCTTC

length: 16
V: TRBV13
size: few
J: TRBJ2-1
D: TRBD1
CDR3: CASSAPTPGGGNEQFF
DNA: TGTGCCAGCAGCGCACCGACCCCAGGGGGTGGCAATGAGCAGTTCTTC

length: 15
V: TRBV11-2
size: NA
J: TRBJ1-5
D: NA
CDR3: CASSSWADNNQPQHF
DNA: TGTGCCAGCAGCTCCTGGGCGGATAACAATCAGCCCCAGCATTTT

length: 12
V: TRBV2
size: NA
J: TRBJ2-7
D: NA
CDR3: CASSVSAYEQYF
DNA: TGTGCCAGCAGTGTGAGTGCCTACGAGCAGTACTTC

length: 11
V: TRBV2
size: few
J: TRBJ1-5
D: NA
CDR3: CAVSGDQPQHF
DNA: TGTGCCGTCTCTGGGGATCAGCCCCAGCATTTT

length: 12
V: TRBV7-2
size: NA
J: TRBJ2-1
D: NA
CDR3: CASSGPGYEQFF
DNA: TGTGCCAGCAGCGGTCCAGGCTATGAGCAGTTCTTC

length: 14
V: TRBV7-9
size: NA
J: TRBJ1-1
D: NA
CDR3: CASSLLSGNTEAFF
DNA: TGTGCCAGCAGCTTACTCTCTGGGAACACTGAAGCTTTCTTT

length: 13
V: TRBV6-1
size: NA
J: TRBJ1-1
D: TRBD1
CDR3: CASRQDRYTTAFF
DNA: TGTGCCAGCAGACAGGACAGGTACACTACTGCTTTCTTT

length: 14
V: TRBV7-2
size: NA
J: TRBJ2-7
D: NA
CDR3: CASSRVGQAYEQYF
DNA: TGTGCCAGCAGCCGAGTGGGACAAGCCTACGAGCAGTACTTC

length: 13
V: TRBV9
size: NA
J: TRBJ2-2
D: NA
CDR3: CASSLTGTGELFF
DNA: TGTGCCAGCAGCCTTACAGGAACCGGGGAGCTGTTTTTT

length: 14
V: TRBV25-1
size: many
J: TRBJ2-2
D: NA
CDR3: CASSESGVRGELFF
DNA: TGTGCCAGCAGTGAATCAGGGGTTAGGGGGGAGCTGTTTTTT

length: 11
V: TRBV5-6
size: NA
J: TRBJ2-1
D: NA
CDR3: CASSLFNEQFF
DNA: TGTGCCAGCAGCTTATTCAATGAGCAGTTCTTC

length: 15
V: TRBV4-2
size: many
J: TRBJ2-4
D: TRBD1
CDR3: CASSLTGGNRVIQYF
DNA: TGTGCCAGCAGCCTCACAGGGGGCAATAGGGTCATTCAGTACTTC

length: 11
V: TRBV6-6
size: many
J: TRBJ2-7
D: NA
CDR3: CASSLVYEQYF
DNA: TGTGCCAGCAGCTTAGTCTACGAGCAGTACTTC

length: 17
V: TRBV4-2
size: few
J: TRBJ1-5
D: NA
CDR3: CASSQDWALEANQPQHF
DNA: TGTGCCAGCAGCCAAGATTGGGCACTCGAGGCCAATCAGCCCCAGCATTTT

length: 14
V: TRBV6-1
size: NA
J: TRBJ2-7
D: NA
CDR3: CASRPGLGGYEQYF
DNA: TGTGCCAGCAGGCCGGGCTTGGGGGGATACGAGCAGTACTTC

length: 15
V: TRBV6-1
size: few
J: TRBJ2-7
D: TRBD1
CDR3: CASSVQGTGPYEQYF
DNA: TGTGCCAGCAGTGTTCAAGGGACAGGCCCCTACGAGCAGTACTTC

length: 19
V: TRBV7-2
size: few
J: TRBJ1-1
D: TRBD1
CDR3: CASSLVSARGLRTRTEAFF
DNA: TGTGCCAGCAGCTTAGTATCGGCCAGGGGGTTAAGAACAAGGACTGAAGCTTTCTTT

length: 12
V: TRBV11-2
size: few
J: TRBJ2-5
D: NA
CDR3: CASSLDPEVQYF
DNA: TGTGCCAGCAGCTTAGACCCAGAGGTCCAGTACTTC

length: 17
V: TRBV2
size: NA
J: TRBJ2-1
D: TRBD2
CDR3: CASGSIWGSGTLNEQFF
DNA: TGTGCCAGCGGAAGCATTTGGGGGAGCGGGACCCTCAATGAGCAGTTCTTC

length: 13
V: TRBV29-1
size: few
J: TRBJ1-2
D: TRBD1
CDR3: CSVKTGSRDGYTF
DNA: TGCAGCGTTAAGACAGGGAGTCGGGATGGCTACACCTTC

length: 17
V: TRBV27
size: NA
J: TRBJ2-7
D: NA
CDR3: CASSLSRLVAIRYEQYF
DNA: TGTGCCAGCAGTTTATCCCGCCTGGTTGCGATTAGGTACGAGCAGTACTTC

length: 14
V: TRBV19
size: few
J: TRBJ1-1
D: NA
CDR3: CASSDPGGPTEAFF
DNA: TGTGCCAGTAGTGACCCGGGGGGGCCCACTGAAGCTTTCTTT

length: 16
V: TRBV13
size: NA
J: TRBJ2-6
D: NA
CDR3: CASSLTSGSGANVLTF
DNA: TGTGCCAGCAGCTTAACTAGTGGATCTGGGGCCAACGTCCTGACTTTC

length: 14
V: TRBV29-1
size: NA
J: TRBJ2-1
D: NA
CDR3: CSVVSANGGNEQFF
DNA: TGCAGCGTTGTCAGCGCCAACGGGGGCAATGAGCAGTTCTTC

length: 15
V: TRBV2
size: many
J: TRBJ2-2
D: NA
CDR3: CASSEELSGTGELFF
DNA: TGTGCCAGCAGTGAAGAGCTGTCGGGCACCGGGGAGCTGTTTTTT

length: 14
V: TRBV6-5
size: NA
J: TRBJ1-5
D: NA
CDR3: CASSQDSSNQPQHF
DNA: TGTGCCAGCAGTCAGGACAGTAGCAATCAGCCCCAGCATTTT

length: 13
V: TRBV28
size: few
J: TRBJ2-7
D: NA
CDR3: CASSLPATYEQYF
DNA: TGTGCCAGCAGTTTGCCCGCCACCTACGAGCAGTACTTC

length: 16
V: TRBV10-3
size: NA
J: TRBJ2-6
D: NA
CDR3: CAISEGQLSGANVLTF
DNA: TGTGCCATCAGTGAGGGACAGCTCTCTGGGGCCAACGTCCTGACTTTC

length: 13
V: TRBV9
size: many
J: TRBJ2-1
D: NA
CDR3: CASSGTTLNEQFF
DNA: TGTGCCAGCAGCGGGACTACACTCAATGAGCAGTTCTTC

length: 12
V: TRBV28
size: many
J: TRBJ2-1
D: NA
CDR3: CASSPVGNEQFF
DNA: TGTGCCAGCAGCCCGGTGGGCAATGAGCAGTTCTTC

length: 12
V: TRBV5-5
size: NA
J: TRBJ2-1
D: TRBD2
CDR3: CASSWGLANVFF
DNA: TGTGCCAGCAGCTGGGGACTAGCGAACGTGTTCTTC

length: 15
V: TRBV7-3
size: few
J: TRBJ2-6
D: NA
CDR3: CASSPANPGANVLTF
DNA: TGTGCCAGCAGCCCAGCTAATCCTGGGGCCAACGTCCTGACTTTC

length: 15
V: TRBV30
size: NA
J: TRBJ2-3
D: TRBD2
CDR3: CAWTGTSGITDTQYF
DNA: TGTGCCTGGACTGGGACTAGCGGGATTACAGATACGCAGTATTTT

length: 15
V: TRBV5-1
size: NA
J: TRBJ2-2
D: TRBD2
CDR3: CASSPTSANTGELFF
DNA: TGCGCCAGCAGCCCGACTAGCGCCAACACCGGGGAGCTGTTTTTT

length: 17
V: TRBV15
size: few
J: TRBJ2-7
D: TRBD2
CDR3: CATSSPRGTRRSYEQYF
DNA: TGTGCCACCAGCAGCCCGAGGGGGACTAGGAGATCCTACGAGCAGTACTTC

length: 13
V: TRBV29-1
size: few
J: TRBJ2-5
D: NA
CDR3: CSVRGHFQETQYF
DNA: TGCAGCGTGAGGGGCCATTTCCAAGAGACCCAGTACTTC

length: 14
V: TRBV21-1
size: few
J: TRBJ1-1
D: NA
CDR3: CASSKAGLCTEAFF
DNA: TGTGCCAGCAGCAAAGCGGGACTGTGCACTGAAGCTTTCTTT

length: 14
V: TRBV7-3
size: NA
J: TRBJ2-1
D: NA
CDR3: CASSPPGGNNEQFF
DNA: TGTGCCAGCAGCCCCCCCGGAGGTAACAATGAGCAGTTCTTC

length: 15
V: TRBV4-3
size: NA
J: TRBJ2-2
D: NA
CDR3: CASSQAGRNTGELFF
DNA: TGCGCCAGCAGCCAAGCCGGACGTAACACCGGGGAGCTGTTTTTT

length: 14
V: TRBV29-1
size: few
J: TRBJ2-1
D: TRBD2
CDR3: CSAPALAGVNEQFF
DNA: TGCAGCGCCCCTGCCCTAGCGGGAGTTAATGAGCAGTTCTTC

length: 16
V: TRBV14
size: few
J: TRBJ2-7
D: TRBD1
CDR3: CASSRTRTGGSYEQYF
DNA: TGTGCCAGCAGCCGAACCCGGACAGGGGGCTCCTACGAGCAGTACTTC

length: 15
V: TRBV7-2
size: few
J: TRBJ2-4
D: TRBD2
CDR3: CASSQDSGIKNIQYF
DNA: TGTGCCAGCAGTCAAGATAGCGGGATTAAAAACATTCAGTACTTC

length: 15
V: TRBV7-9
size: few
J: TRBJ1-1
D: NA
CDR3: CASSSGRSINTEAFF
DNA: TGTGCCAGCAGCTCTGGACGCTCCATCAACACTGAAGCTTTCTTT

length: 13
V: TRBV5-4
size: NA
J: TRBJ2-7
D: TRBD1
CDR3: CASSYRGGYEQYF
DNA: TGTGCCAGCAGCTACAGGGGTGGCTACGAGCAGTACTTC

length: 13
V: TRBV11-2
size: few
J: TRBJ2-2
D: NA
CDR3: CASSLINTGELFF
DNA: TGTGCCAGCAGCCTAATTAACACCGGGGAGCTGTTTTTT

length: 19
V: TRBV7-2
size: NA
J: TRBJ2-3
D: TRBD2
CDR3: CASSLPAGGGRLSTDTQYF
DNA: TGTGCCAGCAGCTTACCAGCGGGAGGGGGGCGGCTTAGCACAGATACGCAGTATTTT

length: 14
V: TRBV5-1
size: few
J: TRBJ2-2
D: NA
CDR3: CASSLDWNTGELFF
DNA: TGCGCCAGCAGCTTGGATTGGAACACCGGGGAGCTGTTTTTT